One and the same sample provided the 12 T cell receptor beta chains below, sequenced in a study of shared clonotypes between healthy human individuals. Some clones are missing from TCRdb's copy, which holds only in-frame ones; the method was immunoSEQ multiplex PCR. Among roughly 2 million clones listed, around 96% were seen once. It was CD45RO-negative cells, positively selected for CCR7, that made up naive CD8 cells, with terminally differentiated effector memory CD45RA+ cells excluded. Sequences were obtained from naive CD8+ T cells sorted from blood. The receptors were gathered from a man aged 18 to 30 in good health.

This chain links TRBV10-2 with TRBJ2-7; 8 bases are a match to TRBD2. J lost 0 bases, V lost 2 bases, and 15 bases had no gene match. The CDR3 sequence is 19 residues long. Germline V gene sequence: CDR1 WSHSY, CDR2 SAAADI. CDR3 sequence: CASSETRQRLAPSSYEQYF. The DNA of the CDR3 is TGCGCCAGCAGTGAGACAAGACAACGACTAGCGCCCTCCTCCTACGAGCAGTACTTC.

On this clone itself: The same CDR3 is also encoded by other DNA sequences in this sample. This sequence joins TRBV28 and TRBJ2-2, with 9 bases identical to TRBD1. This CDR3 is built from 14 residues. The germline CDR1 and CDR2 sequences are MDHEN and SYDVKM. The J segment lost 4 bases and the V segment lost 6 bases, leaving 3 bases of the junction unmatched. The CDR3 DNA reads TGTGCCAGCAGGCAGACAGGGGGCACCGGGGAGCTGTTTTTT. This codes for CASRQTGGTGELFF.

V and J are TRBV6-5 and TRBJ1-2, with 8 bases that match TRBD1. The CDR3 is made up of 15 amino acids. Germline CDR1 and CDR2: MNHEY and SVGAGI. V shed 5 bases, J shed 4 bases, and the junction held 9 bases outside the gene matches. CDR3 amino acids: CASSANQGALYGYTF. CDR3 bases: TGTGCCAGCAGTGCAAACCAGGGGGCCCTCTATGGCTACACCTTC.

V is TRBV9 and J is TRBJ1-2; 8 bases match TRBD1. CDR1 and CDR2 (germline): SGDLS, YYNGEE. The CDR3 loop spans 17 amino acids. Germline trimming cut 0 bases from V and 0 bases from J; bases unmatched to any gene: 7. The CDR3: CASSVGPPGQANYGYTF. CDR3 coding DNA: TGTGCCAGCAGCGTAGGTCCCCCGGGACAGGCTAACTATGGCTACACCTTC. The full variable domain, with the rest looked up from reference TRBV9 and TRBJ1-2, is DSGVTQTPKHLITATGQRVTLRCSPRSGDLSVYWYQQSLDQGLQFLIQYYNGEERAKGNILERFSAQQFPDLHSELNLSSLELGDSALYFCASSVGPPGQANYGYTFGSGTRLTVV.

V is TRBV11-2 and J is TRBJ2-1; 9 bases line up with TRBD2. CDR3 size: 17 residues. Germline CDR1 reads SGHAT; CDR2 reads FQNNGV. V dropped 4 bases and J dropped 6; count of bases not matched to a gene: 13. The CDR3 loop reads CASSSVVASGISNEQFF. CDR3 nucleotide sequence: TGTGCCAGCAGCTCCGTCGTAGCTAGCGGGATAAGCAATGAGCAGTTCTTC.

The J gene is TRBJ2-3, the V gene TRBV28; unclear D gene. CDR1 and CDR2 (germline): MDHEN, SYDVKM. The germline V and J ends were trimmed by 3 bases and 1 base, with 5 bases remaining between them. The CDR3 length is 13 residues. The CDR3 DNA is TGTGCCAGCAGTTTTTTGGGCACAGATACGCAGTATTTT. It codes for CASSFLGTDTQYF.

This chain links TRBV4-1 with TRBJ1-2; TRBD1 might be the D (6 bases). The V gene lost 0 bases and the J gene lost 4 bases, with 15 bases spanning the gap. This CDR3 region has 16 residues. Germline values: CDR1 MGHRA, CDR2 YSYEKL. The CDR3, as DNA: TGCGCCAGCAGCCAAGATCGGGGGCAACTAGGCTATGGCTACACCTTC. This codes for CASSQDRGQLGYGYTF.

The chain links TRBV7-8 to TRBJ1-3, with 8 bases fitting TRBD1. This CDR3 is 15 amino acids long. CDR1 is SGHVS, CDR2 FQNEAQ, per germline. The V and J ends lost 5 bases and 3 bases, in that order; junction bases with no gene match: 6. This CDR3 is CASSITGGSGNTIYF. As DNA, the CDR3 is TGTGCCAGCAGCATCACAGGGGGGAGTGGAAACACCATATATTTT.

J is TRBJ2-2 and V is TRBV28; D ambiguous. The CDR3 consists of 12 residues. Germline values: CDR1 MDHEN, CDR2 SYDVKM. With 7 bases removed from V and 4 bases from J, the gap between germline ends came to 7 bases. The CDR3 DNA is TGTGCCAGCATCTCCGGCACCGGGGAGCTGTTTTTT. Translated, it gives CASISGTGELFF. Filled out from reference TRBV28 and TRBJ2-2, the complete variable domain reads DVKVTQSSRYLVKRTGEKVFLECVQDMDHENMFWYRQDPGLGLRLIYFSYDVKMKEKGDIPEGYSVSREKKERFSLILESASTNQTSMYLCASISGTGELFFGEGSRLTVL.

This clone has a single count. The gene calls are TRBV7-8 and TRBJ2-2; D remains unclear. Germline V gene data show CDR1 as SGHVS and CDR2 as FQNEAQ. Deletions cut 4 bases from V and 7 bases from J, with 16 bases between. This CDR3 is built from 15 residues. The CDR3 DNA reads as TGTGCCAGCAGCTCGCCTTATGGCGGAATCGGGGAGCTGTTTTTT. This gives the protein CASSSPYGGIGELFF. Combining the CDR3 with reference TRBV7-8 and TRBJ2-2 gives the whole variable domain GAGVSQSPRYKVAKRGQDVALRCDPISGHVSLFWYQQALGQGPEFLTYFQNEAQLDKSGLPSDRFFAERPEGSVSTLKIQRTQQEDSAVYLCASSSPYGGIGELFFGEGSRLTVL.

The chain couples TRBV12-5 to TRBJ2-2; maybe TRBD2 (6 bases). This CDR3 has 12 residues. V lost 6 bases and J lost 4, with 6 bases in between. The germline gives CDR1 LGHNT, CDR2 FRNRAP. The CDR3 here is CASGEGTGELFF. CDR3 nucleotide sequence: TGTGCTAGTGGGGAGGGCACCGGGGAGCTGTTTTTT.

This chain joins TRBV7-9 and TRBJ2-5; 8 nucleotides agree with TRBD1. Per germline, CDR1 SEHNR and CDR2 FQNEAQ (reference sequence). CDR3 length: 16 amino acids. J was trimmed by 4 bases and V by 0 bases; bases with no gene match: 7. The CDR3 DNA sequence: TGTGCCAGCAGCTTAGCGCAGGGGGCGGATTCAGAGACCCAGTACTTC. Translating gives CASSLAQGADSETQYF.